This T cell receptor (beta chain) appears in the sequencing data of a study of early T cells in non-severe SARS-CoV-2 infection. Individual cDNA molecules received unique molecular identifiers. TCRdb itself ran the 5' RACE reads through MiXCR, one entry per CDR3 protein. Of 55,000 to 75,000 distinct CDR3 sequences listed, 10% were seen once; the top ten hold roughly a sixth. In germline, CDR1 is SGHNT, CDR2 YENEEA. The CDR3 extends over 14 amino acids. V was trimmed by 7 bases and J by 0 bases, leaving 9 bases between them. This TCR derives from an adult who was a healthcare worker with PCR-confirmed SARS-CoV-2 infection or an uninfected control (not recorded which). The rearrangement joins TRBV11-3 to TRBJ2-2; D unclear. Material: whole blood, obtained at baseline. CDR3 sequence reads: CASTSTPNTGELFF. The CDR3 DNA reads TGTGCCAGCACCAGCACACCGAACACCGGGGAGCTGTTTTTT.